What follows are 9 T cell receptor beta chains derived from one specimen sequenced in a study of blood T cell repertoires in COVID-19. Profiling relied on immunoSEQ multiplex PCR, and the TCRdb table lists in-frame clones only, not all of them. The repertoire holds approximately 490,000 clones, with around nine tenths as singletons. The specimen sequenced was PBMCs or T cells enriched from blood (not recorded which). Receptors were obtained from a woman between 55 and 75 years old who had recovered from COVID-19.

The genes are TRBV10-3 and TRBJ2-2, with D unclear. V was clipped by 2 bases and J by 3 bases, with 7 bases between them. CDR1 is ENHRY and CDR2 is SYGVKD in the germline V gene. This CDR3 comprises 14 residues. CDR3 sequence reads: CAISENSDTGELFF. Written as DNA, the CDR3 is TGTGCCATCAGTGAGAATTCGGACACCGGGGAGCTGTTTTTT.

In nucleotides, the CDR3 is TGTGCCAGCAGCCAAGAAGGTAGCGGGGGGATACACTACGAGCAGTACGTC. It yields the protein CASSQEGSGGIHYEQYV. The rearrangement links TRBV14 to TRBJ2-7; TRBD2 aligns across 10 bases. V trimming: 0 bases; J trimming: 3 bases; junction bases outside the gene matches: 8. The CDR3 length is 17 residues. Germline V lookup: CDR1 SGHDN, CDR2 FVKESK.

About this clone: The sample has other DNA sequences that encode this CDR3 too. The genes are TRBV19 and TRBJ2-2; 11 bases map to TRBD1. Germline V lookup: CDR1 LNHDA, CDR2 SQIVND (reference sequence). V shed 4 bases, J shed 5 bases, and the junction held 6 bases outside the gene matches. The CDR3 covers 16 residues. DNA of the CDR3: TGTGCCAGTAGTACTCGGGACAGGGGGAGGACCGGGGAGCTGTTTTTT. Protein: CASSTRDRGRTGELFF.

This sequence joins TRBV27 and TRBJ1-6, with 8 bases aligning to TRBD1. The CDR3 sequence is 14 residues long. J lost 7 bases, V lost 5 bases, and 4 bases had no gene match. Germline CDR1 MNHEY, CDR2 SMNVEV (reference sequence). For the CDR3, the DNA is TGTGCCAGCAGTCAGGGGGCGCGGAATTCACCCCTCCACTTT. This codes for CASSQGARNSPLHF.

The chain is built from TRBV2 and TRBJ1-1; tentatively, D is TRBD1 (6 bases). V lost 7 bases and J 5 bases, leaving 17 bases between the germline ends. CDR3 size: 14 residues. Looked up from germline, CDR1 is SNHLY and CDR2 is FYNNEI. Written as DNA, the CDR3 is TGTGCCAGCATACGGGGGGCGCTCAGAACTGAAGCTTTCTTT. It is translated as CASIRGALRTEAFF.

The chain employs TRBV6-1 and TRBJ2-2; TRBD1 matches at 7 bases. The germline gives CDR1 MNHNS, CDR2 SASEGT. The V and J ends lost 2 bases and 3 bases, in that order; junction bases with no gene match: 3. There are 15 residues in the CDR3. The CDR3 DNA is TGTGCCAGCAGTGAAAGACAGGGTTACACCGGGGAGCTGTTTTTT. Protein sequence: CASSERQGYTGELFF.

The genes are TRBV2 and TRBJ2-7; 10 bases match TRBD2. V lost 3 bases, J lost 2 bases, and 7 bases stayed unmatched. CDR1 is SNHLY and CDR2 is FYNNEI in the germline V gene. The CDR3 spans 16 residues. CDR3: CASSEPSGGDTYEQYF. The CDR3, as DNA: TGTGCCAGCAGTGAGCCCAGCGGGGGGGATACCTACGAGCAGTACTTC.

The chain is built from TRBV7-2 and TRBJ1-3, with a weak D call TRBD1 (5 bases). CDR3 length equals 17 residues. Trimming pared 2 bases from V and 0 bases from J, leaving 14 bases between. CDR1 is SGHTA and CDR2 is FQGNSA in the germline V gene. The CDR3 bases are TGTGCCAGCAGCTTATTACCTGGACACCCCTCTGGAAACACCATATATTTT. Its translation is CASSLLPGHPSGNTIYF.

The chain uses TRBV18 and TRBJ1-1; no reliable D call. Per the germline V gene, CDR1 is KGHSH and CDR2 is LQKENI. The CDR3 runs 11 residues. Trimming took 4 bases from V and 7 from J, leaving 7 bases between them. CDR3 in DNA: TGTGCCAGCTCACTCCAAAATGAAGCTTTCTTT. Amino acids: CASSLQNEAFF.